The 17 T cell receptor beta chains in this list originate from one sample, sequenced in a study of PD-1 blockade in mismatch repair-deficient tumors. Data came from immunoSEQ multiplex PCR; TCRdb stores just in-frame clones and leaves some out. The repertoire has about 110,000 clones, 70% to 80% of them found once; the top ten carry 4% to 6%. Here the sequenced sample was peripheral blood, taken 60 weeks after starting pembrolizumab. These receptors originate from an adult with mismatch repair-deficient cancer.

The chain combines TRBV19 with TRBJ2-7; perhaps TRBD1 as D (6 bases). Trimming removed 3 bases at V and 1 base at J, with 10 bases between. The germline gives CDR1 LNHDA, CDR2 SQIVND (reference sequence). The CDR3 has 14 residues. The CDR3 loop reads CASSIDRGSYEQYF. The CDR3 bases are TGTGCCAGTAGTATCGATAGGGGGTCCTACGAGCAGTACTTC.

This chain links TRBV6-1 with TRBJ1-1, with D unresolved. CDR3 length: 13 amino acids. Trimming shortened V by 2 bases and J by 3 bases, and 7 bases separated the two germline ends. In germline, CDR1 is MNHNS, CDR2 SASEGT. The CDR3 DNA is TGTGCCAGCAGTGAACGCGGCTACACTGAAGCTTTCTTT. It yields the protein CASSERGYTEAFF.

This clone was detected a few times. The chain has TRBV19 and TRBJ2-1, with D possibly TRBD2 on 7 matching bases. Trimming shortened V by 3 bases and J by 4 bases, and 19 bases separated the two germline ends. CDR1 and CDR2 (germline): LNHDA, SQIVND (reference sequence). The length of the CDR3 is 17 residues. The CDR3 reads CASSMGAGTNTYNEQFF. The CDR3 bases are TGTGCCAGTAGTATGGGGGCCGGGACTAACACATACAATGAGCAGTTCTTC. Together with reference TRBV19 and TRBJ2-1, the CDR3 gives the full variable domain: DGGITQSPKYLFRKEGQNVTLSCEQNLNHDAMYWYRQDPGQGLRLIYYSQIVNDFQKGDIAEGYSVSREKKESFPLTVTSAQKNPTAFYLCASSMGAGTNTYNEQFFGPGTRLTVL.

The CDR3 loop is CASSLATVYEQYF. The CDR3 bases are TGCGCCAGCAGCTTGGCCACGGTATACGAGCAGTACTTC. The chain is built from TRBV5-1 and TRBJ2-7; unclear D gene. The CDR3 has 13 amino acids. In germline, CDR1 is SGHRS, CDR2 YFSETQ. V lost 0 bases to trimming and J lost 4 bases, with 8 bases between them.

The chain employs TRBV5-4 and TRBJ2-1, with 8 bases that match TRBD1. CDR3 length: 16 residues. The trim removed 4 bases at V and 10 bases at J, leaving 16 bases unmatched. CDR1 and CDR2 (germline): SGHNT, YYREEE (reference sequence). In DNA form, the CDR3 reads TGTGCCAGCAGCCTGGACCAGGGGGCGTCGGCTAGGGAGCAGTTCTTC. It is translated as CASSLDQGASAREQFF.

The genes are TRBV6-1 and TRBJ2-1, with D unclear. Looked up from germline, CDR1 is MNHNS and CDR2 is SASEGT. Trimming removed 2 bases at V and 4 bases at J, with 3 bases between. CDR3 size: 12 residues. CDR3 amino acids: CASSERYNEQFF. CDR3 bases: TGTGCCAGCAGTGAAAGGTACAATGAGCAGTTCTTC.

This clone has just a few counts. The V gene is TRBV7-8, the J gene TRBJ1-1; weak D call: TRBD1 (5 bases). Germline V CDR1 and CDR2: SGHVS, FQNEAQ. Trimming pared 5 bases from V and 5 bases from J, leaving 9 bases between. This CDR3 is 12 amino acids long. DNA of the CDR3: TGTGCCAGCAGCCGGGACTGGACTGAAGCTTTCTTT. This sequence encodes CASSRDWTEAFF. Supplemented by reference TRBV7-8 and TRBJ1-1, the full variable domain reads GAGVSQSPRYKVAKRGQDVALRCDPISGHVSLFWYQQALGQGPEFLTYFQNEAQLDKSGLPSDRFFAERPEGSVSTLKIQRTQQEDSAVYLCASSRDWTEAFFGQGTRLTVV.

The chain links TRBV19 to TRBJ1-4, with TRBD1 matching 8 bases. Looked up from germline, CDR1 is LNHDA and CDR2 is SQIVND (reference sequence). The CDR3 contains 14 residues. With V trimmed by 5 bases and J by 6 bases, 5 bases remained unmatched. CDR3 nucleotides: TGTGCCAGTAGTCCCCGACAGGGGCATGAAAAACTGTTTTTT. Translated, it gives CASSPRQGHEKLFF.

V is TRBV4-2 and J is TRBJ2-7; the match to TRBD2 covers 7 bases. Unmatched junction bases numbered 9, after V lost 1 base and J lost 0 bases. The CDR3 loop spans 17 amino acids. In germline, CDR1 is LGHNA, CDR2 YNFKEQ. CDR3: CASSQVLATSDSYEQYF. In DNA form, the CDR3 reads TGTGCCAGCAGCCAAGTACTGGCAACTAGCGACTCCTACGAGCAGTACTTC.

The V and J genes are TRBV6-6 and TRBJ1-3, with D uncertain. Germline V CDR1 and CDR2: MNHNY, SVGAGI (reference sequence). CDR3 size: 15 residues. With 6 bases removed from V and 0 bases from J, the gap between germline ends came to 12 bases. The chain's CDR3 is CASRPQKSSGNTIYF. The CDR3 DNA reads TGTGCCAGCAGGCCTCAGAAGAGCTCTGGAAACACCATATATTTT.

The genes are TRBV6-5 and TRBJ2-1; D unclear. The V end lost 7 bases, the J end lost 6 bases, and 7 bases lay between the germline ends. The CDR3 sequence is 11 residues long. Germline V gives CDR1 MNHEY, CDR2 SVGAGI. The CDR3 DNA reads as TGTGCCAGCACCGGTGGCAATGAGCAGTTCTTC. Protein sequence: CASTGGNEQFF.

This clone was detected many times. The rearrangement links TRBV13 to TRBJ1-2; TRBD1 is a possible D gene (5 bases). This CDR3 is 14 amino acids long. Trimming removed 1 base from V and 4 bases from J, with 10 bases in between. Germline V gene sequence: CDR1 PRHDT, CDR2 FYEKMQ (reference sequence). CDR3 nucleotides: TGTGCCAGCAGCTTAGTTGGGACGGGCTATGGCTACACCTTC. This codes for CASSLVGTGYGYTF.

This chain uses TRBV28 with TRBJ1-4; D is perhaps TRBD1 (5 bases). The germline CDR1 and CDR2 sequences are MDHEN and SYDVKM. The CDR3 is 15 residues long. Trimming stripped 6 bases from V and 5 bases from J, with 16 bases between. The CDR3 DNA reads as TGTGCCAGCAGGGGGGTGGGGCAGGTAAATGAAAAACTGTTTTTT. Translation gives CASRGVGQVNEKLFF.

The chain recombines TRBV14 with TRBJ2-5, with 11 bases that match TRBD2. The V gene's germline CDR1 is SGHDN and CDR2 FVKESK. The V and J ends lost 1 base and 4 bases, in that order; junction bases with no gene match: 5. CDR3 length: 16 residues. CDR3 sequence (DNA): TGTGCCAGCAGCCAAGGAAGACTAGCGGGAAGAGAGACCCAGTACTTC. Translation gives CASSQGRLAGRETQYF. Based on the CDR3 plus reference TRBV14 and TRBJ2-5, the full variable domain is EAGVTQFPSHSVIEKGQTVTLRCDPISGHDNLYWYRRVMGKEIKFLLHFVKESKQDESGMPNNRFLAERTGGTYSTLKVQPAELEDSGVYFCASSQGRLAGRETQYFGPGTRLLVL.

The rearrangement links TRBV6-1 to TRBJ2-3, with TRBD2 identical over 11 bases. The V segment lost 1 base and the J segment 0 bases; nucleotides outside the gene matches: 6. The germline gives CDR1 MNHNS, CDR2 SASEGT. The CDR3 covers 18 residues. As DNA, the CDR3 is TGTGCCAGCAGTGAAGTATTGACTAGCGGGGAAAGCACAGATACGCAGTATTTT. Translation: CASSEVLTSGESTDTQYF.

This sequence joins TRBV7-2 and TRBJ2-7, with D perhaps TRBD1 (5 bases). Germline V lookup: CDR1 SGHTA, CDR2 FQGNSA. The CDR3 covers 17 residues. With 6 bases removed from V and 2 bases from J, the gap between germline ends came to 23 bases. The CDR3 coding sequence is TGTGCCAGCAGTACCGAGTTAGGGGCCCTAGGGGCCTACGAGCAGTACTTC. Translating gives CASSTELGALGAYEQYF.

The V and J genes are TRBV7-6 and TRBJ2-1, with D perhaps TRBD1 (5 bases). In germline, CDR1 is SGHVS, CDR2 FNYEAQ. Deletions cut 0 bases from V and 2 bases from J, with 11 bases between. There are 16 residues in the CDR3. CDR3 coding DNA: TGTGCCAGCAGCTTAGCTGAAGGGGCAACCTACAATGAGCAGTTCTTC. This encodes CASSLAEGATYNEQFF. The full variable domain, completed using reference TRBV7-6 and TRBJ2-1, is GAGVSQSPRYKVTKRGQDVALRCDPISGHVSLYWYRQALGQGPEFLTYFNYEAQQDKSGLPNDRFSAERPEGSISTLTIQRTEQRDSAMYRCASSLAEGATYNEQFFGPGTRLTVL.